The 21 T cell receptor beta chains listed next were all sequenced from one sample in a study of T cells in Graves' hyperthyroidism and ophthalmopathy. Amplification of TCR beta CDR3 regions used RNA as the template. In the first-round RT-PCR of the TCR CDR3, the HTBI primer set was used. TCRdb analysed the multiplex PCR reads with MiXCR anew, one entry per CDR3 protein. The sample includes 250,000 to 300,000 distinct CDR3 sequences, 13% to 15% of them seen just once. Material for sequencing was blood. The receptors stem from a woman aged 40 to 49 with Graves' hyperthyroidism that later progressed to Graves' ophthalmopathy.

This clonotype has a count of ten or more. The gene calls are TRBV14 and TRBJ2-5; 7 bases map to TRBD1. V was pared by 3 bases and J by 5 bases, with 9 bases of the junction left unmatched. Germline CDR1 SGHDN, CDR2 FVKESK. The CDR3 sequence is 15 residues long. The chain's CDR3 is CASSHTTGPRETQYF. DNA for the CDR3: TGTGCCAGCAGCCACACGACAGGGCCCCGTGAGACCCAGTACTTC.

This rearrangement joins TRBV28 to TRBJ2-3; TRBD2 matches at 8 bases. This CDR3 region has 15 residues. J lost 15 bases, V lost 4 bases, and 18 bases had no gene match. CDR1 and CDR2 (germline): MDHEN, SYDVKM. CDR3 region: CASSSYRLASGSPYF. Here the CDR3 DNA reads TGTGCCAGCAGTTCCTACCGGCTGGCGAGCGGGAGTCCTTATTTT.

The rearrangement links TRBV6-1 to TRBJ2-3; D unresolved. This CDR3 is built from 14 residues. Germline V lookup: CDR1 MNHNS, CDR2 SASEGT. V was clipped by 6 bases and J by 5 bases, with 15 bases between them. CDR3 protein: CASSAPGRIDTQYF. The CDR3 nucleotides read TGTGCCAGCAGCGCCCCTGGGCGTATAGATACGCAGTATTTT.

This clonotype has a count of ten or more. This chain joins TRBV11-3 and TRBJ2-2, with D perhaps TRBD1 or TRBD2 (6 bases each). Trimming shortened V by 0 bases and J by 4 bases, and 15 bases separated the two germline ends. Germline CDR1 reads SGHNT; CDR2 reads YENEEA. The CDR3 contains 17 residues. CDR3 region: CASSLDINREVTGELFF. Here the CDR3 DNA reads TGTGCCAGCAGCTTAGATATCAACAGGGAGGTCACCGGGGAGCTGTTTTTT. The full variable domain, in which reference TRBV11-3 and TRBJ2-2 provide the parts outside the CDR3, is EAGVVQSPRYKIIEKKQPVAFWCNPISGHNTLYWYLQNLGQGPELLIRYENEEAVDDSQLPKDRFSAERLKGVDSTLKIQPAELGDSAVYLCASSLDINREVTGELFFGEGSRLTVL.

This clonotype appeared many times. The chain joins TRBV18 to TRBJ2-7; D is ambiguous. The length of the CDR3 is 13 residues. Per germline, CDR1 KGHSH and CDR2 LQKENI. V lost 3 bases, J lost 3 bases, and 9 bases lay in between. CDR3 DNA: TGTGCCAGCTCACCTAGGCGGTACTACGAGCAGTACTTC. Translating gives CASSPRRYYEQYF.

This clonotype turned up a few times. The J gene is TRBJ2-1, the V gene TRBV7-9; 11 bases are a match to TRBD2. Per germline, CDR1 SEHNR and CDR2 FQNEAQ (reference sequence). The CDR3 is 16 amino acids. J lost 7 bases, V lost 3 bases, and 8 bases had no gene match. CDR3 sequence (DNA): TGTGCCAGCAGCTTCCTAGCGGGAGGTTGGGGAAATGAGCAGTTCTTC. Protein sequence: CASSFLAGGWGNEQFF.

In its sample, this clonotype was seen many times. The chain is built from TRBV12-3 or TRBV12-4 and TRBJ2-3; 7 positions agree with TRBD2. Trimming at V came to 7 bases and at J to 12 bases, leaving 13 bases not matched to a gene. The CDR3 runs to 13 residues. CDR3 sequence reads: CASTTLGGLNQYF. The CDR3 bases are TGTGCCAGCACCACCCTCGGGGGGTTGAACCAGTATTTT.

In DNA, the CDR3 is TGCGCCAGCAGCCTCCCTCGTAGGACAGGGTCCTACGAGCAGTACTTC. As protein: CASSLPRRTGSYEQYF. This sequence joins TRBV5-1 and TRBJ2-7, with 8 bases fitting TRBD1. The V segment lost 4 bases and the J segment 1 base; nucleotides outside the gene matches: 10. The CDR3 has 16 amino acids. The germline CDR1 and CDR2 sequences are SGHRS and YFSETQ.

Of note for this clonotype: A clone one base away is much larger, so this may be a read error. V and J are TRBV6-1 and TRBJ1-1, with 8 positions matching TRBD1. Per germline, CDR1 MNHNS and CDR2 SASEGT. There are 13 residues in the CDR3. The CDR3, as DNA: TGTGCCAGCAGGTCAGGGGGCAGGACTGAAGCTCTCTTT. Translation: CASRSGGRTEALF.

Many counts were recorded for this clonotype. The chain is built from TRBV12-3 or TRBV12-4 and TRBJ2-1; TRBD2 matches at 10 bases. After removal of 4 bases from V and 13 bases from J, the junction contained 4 bases not matched to a gene. The CDR3 length is 12 residues. CDR3 sequence (DNA): TGTGCCAGCAGTTCAAGCGGGAGGGCCCAGTTCTTC. It codes for CASSSSGRAQFF.

For this clonotype: Given a much more abundant clone one base away, this may be a read error. The chain carries TRBV29-1 and TRBJ2-7, with 7 bases fitting TRBD1. Germline CDR1 SQVTM, CDR2 ANQGSEA. CDR3 length: 13 amino acids. The CDR3 is CTVADRVTYEQYF. Here the CDR3 DNA reads TGCACCGTCGCTGACAGGGTCACCTACGAGCAGTACTTC.

This chain links TRBV10-2 with TRBJ1-4; D not certain. Trimming took off 1 base at V and 0 bases at J, with 6 bases between the two ends. The germline gives CDR1 WSHSY, CDR2 SAAADI. The CDR3 has 15 amino acids. This chain's CDR3 is CASSEFGATNEKLFF. Here the CDR3 DNA reads TGCGCCAGCAGTGAGTTCGGGGCAACTAATGAAAAACTGTTTTTT.

This clonotype appeared a few times. The chain combines TRBV27 with TRBJ2-1; a weak D match, TRBD2 (6 bases). V gave up 3 bases and J gave up 4 bases, with 7 bases separating them. Per the germline V gene, CDR1 is MNHEY and CDR2 is SMNVEV (reference sequence). The CDR3 length is 13 residues. The CDR3 DNA is TGTGCCAGCAGTTTCGGGAGATACAATGAGCAGTTCTTC. It specifies CASSFGRYNEQFF.

In this sample, this clonotype turned up many times. The rearrangement links TRBV18 to TRBJ2-1; D is perhaps TRBD1 or TRBD2 (5 bases each). Trimming left V 6 bases short and J 4 bases short, with 16 bases between. CDR1 is KGHSH and CDR2 is LQKENI in the germline V gene. This CDR3 has 15 amino acids. This CDR3 is CASSVVGGTYNEQFF. Written as DNA, the CDR3 is TGTGCCAGCTCGGTAGTTGGGGGTACGTACAATGAGCAGTTCTTC.

This clonotype occurred many times. The genes are TRBV27 and TRBJ2-1, with TRBD1 as a possible D gene (6 bases). The V gene lost 6 bases and the J gene lost 7 bases, with 28 bases spanning the gap. CDR3 length equals 18 residues. Germline CDR1 MNHEY, CDR2 SMNVEV (reference sequence). The CDR3 nucleotides read TGTGCCAGCAGCCGAATTCCCCGACAGGCCTCCTACTCGAATGAGCAGTTCTTC. Translating gives CASSRIPRQASYSNEQFF.

Ten or more counts support this clonotype. The chain is built from TRBV7-2 and TRBJ2-7, with 10 bases that match TRBD2. CDR1 is SGHTA and CDR2 is FQGNSA in the germline V gene. V was clipped by 4 bases and J by 3 bases; unmatched bases: 6. The CDR3 covers 15 residues. The CDR3 region has the DNA TGTGCCAGCAGCTCCAGCGGGAGGGCCTTCTACGAGCAGTACTTC. Encoded protein: CASSSSGRAFYEQYF.

The J gene is TRBJ1-6, the V gene TRBV30; D may be TRBD1 (5 bases). Germline CDR1 reads GTSNPN; CDR2 reads SVGIG (reference sequence). The CDR3 runs to 13 residues. V gave up 3 bases and J gave up 10 bases, with 13 bases separating them. As DNA, the CDR3 is TGTGCCTGGAGCCCAAGGAGGGACTCACCCCTCCACTTT. Protein: CAWSPRRDSPLHF.

In regard to this clonotype: This may come from a read error, since a much larger clone is one base off. The V gene is TRBV11-2, the J gene TRBJ2-5; D not resolved. The CDR3 runs to 14 residues. Germline V gene data show CDR1 as SGHAT and CDR2 as FQNNGV. The CDR3 coding sequence is TGTGCCAGCGGCTTAGATGTGGCCCCAGAGACCCAGTACTTC. It yields the protein CASGLDVAPETQYF.

There are many counts of this clonotype. The chain joins TRBV11-2 to TRBJ2-7; D gene uncertain. The CDR3 consists of 11 residues. The germline V gene encodes CDR1 SGHAT and CDR2 FQNNGV. V lost 5 bases and J 6 bases, leaving 8 bases between the germline ends. The DNA of the CDR3 is TGTGCCAGCAGCAACGCGATCGAGCAGTACTTC. It yields the protein CASSNAIEQYF.

In its sample, this clonotype was seen many times. The V gene is TRBV5-1, the J gene TRBJ2-1, with D possibly TRBD2 on 6 matching bases. The ends were cut back, 4 bases at V and 5 bases at J, with 16 bases in the middle. Germline CDR1 SGHRS, CDR2 YFSETQ. The CDR3 extends over 15 amino acids. The CDR3 loop is CASSPEAGTHNEQFF. CDR3 sequence (DNA): TGCGCCAGCAGCCCTGAGGCGGGAACCCACAATGAGCAGTTCTTC.

In this sample, this clonotype turned up many times. The rearrangement links TRBV12-3 or TRBV12-4 to TRBJ2-2; D might be TRBD2 (5 bases). Trimming left V 5 bases short and J 7 bases short, with 8 bases between. The CDR3 spans 12 residues. The chain's CDR3 is CASSEGIGELFF. The CDR3 nucleotides are TGTGCCAGCAGTGAGGGAATCGGGGAGCTGTTTTTT.